The source of this T cell receptor beta chain is a study of somatic mutations in cytotoxic T cells in rheumatoid arthritis. Turning to this clone: Its antigen is unidentified.

Germline V CDR1 and CDR2: SGHRS, YFSETQ. After removal of 2 bases from V and 5 bases from J, the junction contained 19 bases not matched to a gene. There are 21 residues in the CDR3. General study results and limits: Among fewer than 75 patients, 8 showed a largest CD8+ clone that surpassed 20% of CD8+ cells. There was no significant difference in CD8+ T-cell clonality between rheumatoid arthritis patients and age-matched healthy controls. Statistical analysis of the slight TRBV07 underrepresentation in rheumatoid arthritis patients did not adjust for multiple comparisons. A rise in CD8+ clonality with age was seen in rheumatoid arthritis patients but not in healthy controls.

Repertoires were generated with immunoSEQ multiplex PCR, while TCRdb's copy carries only in-frame clones and drops some. The table records some 35,000 clones, approximately 80% of them present only once. This clonotype was sampled from a middle-aged man in good health. The sample taken for sequencing was CD8+ T cells sorted from blood. The V gene is TRBV5-1, the J gene TRBJ2-7; 16 bases line up with TRBD2. In DNA form, the CDR3 reads TGCGCCAGCAGCTTCCCCCTGTACCCGGGACTAGCGGGAGGGCCGAAAAACGAGCAGTACTTC. This gives the protein CASSFPLYPGLAGGPKNEQYF.